A single sample gave rise to the 23 T cell receptor beta chains below, sequenced in a study of Graves' ophthalmopathy and Graves' hyperthyroidism. Amplification of TCR beta CDR3 regions used RNA transcripts. HTBI-primed first-round RT-PCR preceded second-round multiplex PCR. Each CDR3 protein is one row after TCRdb ran MiXCR on the multiplex PCR reads. The sample has about 1.2 million distinct CDR3 sequences, 36% seen once. Input material: peripheral blood or thyroid tissue (not recorded which). The receptors were sampled from an adult man with Graves' hyperthyroidism.

This sequence joins TRBV10-3 and TRBJ2-2; tentatively, D is TRBD1 or TRBD2 (6 bases each). V shed 8 bases and J shed 7 bases, with 14 bases lying between them. CDR3 size: 13 residues. CDR1 is ENHRY and CDR2 is SYGVKD in the germline V gene. The CDR3 spells CAIGRRGSGELFF. In nucleotides, the CDR3 is TGTGCCATCGGGCGGAGGGGGAGCGGGGAGCTGTTTTTT.

Only a few counts were recorded for this clonotype. The chain links TRBV29-1 to TRBJ2-2; D is ambiguous. With 4 bases removed from V and 7 bases from J, the gap between germline ends came to 13 bases. The CDR3 runs 13 residues. Germline CDR1 reads SQVTM; CDR2 reads ANQGSEA. The CDR3 loop is CSVGSSYDGELFF. Here the CDR3 DNA reads TGCAGCGTTGGGTCCAGCTATGACGGGGAGCTGTTTTTT.

The chain employs TRBV14 and TRBJ2-3; perhaps TRBD1 as D (6 bases). CDR3 length: 14 amino acids. Trimming left V 4 bases short and J 7 bases short, with 15 bases between. Germline CDR1 and CDR2: SGHDN and FVKESK. This CDR3 reads CASSPRTERNTQYF. In DNA, the CDR3 is TGTGCCAGCAGCCCGCGGACAGAGAGAAATACGCAGTATTTT. Full variable domain (missing parts from reference TRBV14 and TRBJ2-3): EAGVTQFPSHSVIEKGQTVTLRCDPISGHDNLYWYRRVMGKEIKFLLHFVKESKQDESGMPNNRFLAERTGGTYSTLKVQPAELEDSGVYFCASSPRTERNTQYFGPGTRLTVL.

Ten or more counts support this clonotype. The chain uses TRBV7-8 and TRBJ1-5; D perhaps matches TRBD1 (5 bases). Germline loops: CDR1 SGHVS, CDR2 FQNEAQ. There are 13 residues in the CDR3. Between the trimmed V and J ends, which lost 6 bases and 7 bases, there was a span of 13 bases. CDR3 protein: CASSFRGEQPQHF. CDR3 bases: TGTGCCAGCAGTTTTAGGGGAGAACAGCCCCAGCATTTT.

This clonotype was seen repeatedly, ten times or more. V and J are TRBV7-8 and TRBJ1-4; unclear D gene. The length of the CDR3 is 16 residues. In germline, CDR1 is SGHVS, CDR2 FQNEAQ. Deletions cut 4 bases from V and 0 bases from J, with 12 bases between. CDR3 region: CASSSSGSATNEKLFF. CDR3 nucleotide sequence: TGTGCCAGCAGCTCCTCGGGGTCTGCAACTAATGAAAAACTGTTTTTT.

This clonotype was seen more than once but under ten times. The chain recombines TRBV3-1 with TRBJ2-5; 10 bases align to TRBD2. With 0 bases clipped from V and 5 bases from J, the junction kept 6 bases outside the gene matches. The CDR3 consists of 16 residues. Germline V lookup: CDR1 LGHDT, CDR2 YNNKEL (reference sequence). CDR3 residues: CASSQDLLAGRETQYF. The DNA of the CDR3 is TGTGCCAGCAGCCAAGATTTACTAGCGGGGAGGGAGACCCAGTACTTC.

This clonotype appeared a few times. The chain combines TRBV19 with TRBJ2-2; TRBD2 matches 10 bases. Germline CDR1 reads LNHDA; CDR2 reads SQIVND (reference sequence). This CDR3 comprises 17 residues. Trimming at V came to 9 bases and at J to 7 bases, leaving 17 bases not matched to a gene. This chain's CDR3 is CASSPLAGVFGGGELFF. CDR3 in DNA: TGTGCCAGCAGCCCTCTAGCGGGAGTTTTTGGTGGCGGGGAGCTGTTTTTT. Looking up the rest from reference TRBV19 and TRBJ2-2 gives the full variable domain: DGGITQSPKYLFRKEGQNVTLSCEQNLNHDAMYWYRQDPGQGLRLIYYSQIVNDFQKGDIAEGYSVSREKKESFPLTVTSAQKNPTAFYLCASSPLAGVFGGGELFFGEGSRLTVL.

This clonotype was recorded at least ten times. The chain links TRBV10-2 to TRBJ2-2; D possibly corresponds to TRBD1 (6 bases). The length of the CDR3 is 16 residues. Trimming cost V 3 bases and J 3 bases, with 14 bases left between them. Germline values: CDR1 WSHSY, CDR2 SAAADI. This CDR3 is CASSDPGHNYTGELFF. Here the CDR3 DNA reads TGCGCCAGCAGTGACCCGGGACACAACTACACCGGGGAGCTGTTTTTT.

This chain connects TRBV7-2 to TRBJ2-7; 11 nucleotides match TRBD2. This CDR3 region has 17 residues. Looked up from germline, CDR1 is SGHTA and CDR2 is FQGNSA. With 5 bases clipped from V and 0 bases from J, the junction kept 9 bases outside the gene matches. In DNA form, the CDR3 reads TGTGCCAGCAGCCCTCTACTAGCGGGGGCGCGCTCCTACGAGCAGTACTTC. Encoded protein: CASSPLLAGARSYEQYF.

V usage is TRBV20-1 and J usage is TRBJ1-4; tentatively, D is TRBD1 (6 bases). The CDR3 sequence is 13 residues long. Trimming removed 2 bases from V and 10 bases from J, with 14 bases in between. In germline, CDR1 is DFQATT, CDR2 SNEGSKA (reference sequence). The CDR3 spells CSARYGETGKLFF. The CDR3 DNA is TGCAGTGCTAGATATGGGGAGACAGGAAAACTGTTTTTT.

CDR3 protein: CSVAETGGFGQYF. The CDR3 DNA is TGCAGCGTCGCGGAGACAGGGGGCTTCGGGCAGTACTTC. The chain joins TRBV29-1 to TRBJ2-7, with 10 nucleotides matching TRBD1. The CDR3 covers 13 residues. The germline CDR1 and CDR2 sequences are SQVTM and ANQGSEA. J was trimmed by 9 bases and V by 6 bases; bases with no gene match: 11.

In the case of this clonotype: A read error may be the cause here, since a much bigger clone is one base away. The chain combines TRBV12-3 or TRBV12-4 with TRBJ1-3; D unresolved. The CDR3 covers 12 residues. The CDR3 here is CASIDNGSTIYF. DNA of the CDR3: TGTGCCAGCATCGACAATGGAAGCACCATATATTTT.

In its sample, this clonotype was seen a few times. The rearrangement joins TRBV2 to TRBJ2-5; D uncertain. This CDR3 is 14 amino acids long. Deletions cut 11 bases from V and 4 bases from J, with 20 bases between. Germline V gene data show CDR1 as SNHLY and CDR2 as FYNNEI. CDR3 nucleotide sequence: TGTGCCGACCGCCCCTCAAGGCTCGGAGAGACCCAGTACTTC. Amino acids: CADRPSRLGETQYF.

The chain combines TRBV6-5 with TRBJ1-6, with D maybe TRBD1 (5 bases). V was pared by 5 bases and J by 1 base, with 15 bases between. The CDR3 spans 17 residues. Germline CDR1 reads MNHEY; CDR2 reads SVGAGI. CDR3 coding DNA: TGTGCCAGCAGTGTGGGGCGGAGGAGGTCCTATAATTCACCCCTCCACTTT. Its translation is CASSVGRRRSYNSPLHF.

This clonotype was observed a few times. This sequence joins TRBV30 and TRBJ1-5, with TRBD1 matching 7 bases. V gave up 4 bases and J gave up 2 bases; unmatched junction bases: 2. Germline V lookup: CDR1 GTSNPN, CDR2 SVGIG (reference sequence). The CDR3 extends over 13 amino acids. Here the CDR3 reads CAWTRGGNQPQHF. The CDR3 DNA sequence: TGTGCCTGGACCAGGGGGGGCAATCAGCCCCAGCATTTT.

With respect to this clonotype: Since a much larger clone is just one base distant, this may be a read error. The chain employs TRBV6-5 and TRBJ1-5; the D is unclear. Germline V lookup: CDR1 MNHEY, CDR2 SVGAGI. The CDR3 loop spans 11 amino acids. CDR3 protein: CAGSEDQPQHF. CDR3 coding DNA: TGTGCCGGCAGTGAGGACCAGCCCCAGCATTTT.

This clonotype was detected a few times. V gene TRBV12-5 combines with J gene TRBJ2-5; D might be TRBD1 or TRBD2, each matching 6 bases. The CDR3 has 15 residues. Germline CDR1 reads LGHNT; CDR2 reads FRNRAP. Trimming pared 7 bases from V and 2 bases from J, leaving 17 bases between. The CDR3, as DNA: TGTGCTAGTGCCTCATTCGAGGGGGGACAAGAGACCCAGTACTTC. As protein: CASASFEGGQETQYF.

J is TRBJ1-1 and V is TRBV6-4; 7 bases fit TRBD1. Trimming took 6 bases from V and 1 from J; bases not matched to a gene: 14. The CDR3 runs to 17 residues. CDR1 and CDR2 from the germline V gene are MRHNA and SNTAGT. Here the CDR3 DNA reads TGTGCCAGCAGGACCCAGGGGACAGAATCTACGAACACTGAAGCTTTCTTT. It specifies CASRTQGTESTNTEAFF.

This clonotype has at least ten counts. This chain uses TRBV29-1 with TRBJ2-2; 7 nucleotides match TRBD1. This CDR3 is built from 13 residues. The germline gives CDR1 SQVTM, CDR2 ANQGSEA. The junction had 7 bases not matched to a gene; V was cut back by 7 bases and J by 5 bases. CDR3 nucleotide sequence: TGCAGCGGTACCCCAGGGGGAACCGGGGAGCTGTTTTTT. Protein product: CSGTPGGTGELFF.

As to this clonotype: The junction differs from germline at one of its ends, possibly a read error. The rearrangement uses TRBV15 and TRBJ1-2; D uncertain. Per the germline V gene, CDR1 is LNHNV and CDR2 is YYDKDF (reference sequence). The CDR3 has 13 residues. Written as DNA, the CDR3 is TGTGCCCCCAGGCCCTTAGCTAACTATGGCTACACCTTC. Protein sequence: CAPRPLANYGYTF. The whole variable domain, remainder taken from reference TRBV15 and TRBJ1-2, is DAMVIQNPRYQVTQFGKPVTLSCSQTLNHNVMYWYQQKSSQAPKLLFHYYDKDFNNEADTPDNFQSRRPNTSFCFLDIRSPGLGDTAMYLCAPRPLANYGYTFGSGTRLTVV.

This clonotype was detected only a few times. The chain joins TRBV10-2 to TRBJ2-6, with D tentatively TRBD2 (6 bases). Germline CDR1 reads WSHSY; CDR2 reads SAAADI. Trimming pared 10 bases from V and 3 bases from J, leaving 16 bases between. This CDR3 is built from 15 residues. CDR3 nucleotides: TGCGCCATACGAGGGGCGGGAAGTGGGGCCAACGTCCTGACTTTC. Translated, it gives CAIRGAGSGANVLTF.

Comments on this clonotype: The germline gene is not matched at one end of the junction; a read error may be the cause. The chain combines TRBV7-2 with TRBJ2-2; either TRBD1 or TRBD2 may fit D (5 bases each). This CDR3 is 13 amino acids long. CDR1 is SGHTA, CDR2 FQGNSA, per germline. As DNA, the CDR3 is TGTGCCAGCAGCTCGACCAAATATGGGGGGCTGTTTTTT. Translation gives CASSSTKYGGLFF.

This clonotype was counted only a few times. The chain joins TRBV12-3 or TRBV12-4 to TRBJ2-2; no clear D gene. The V and J ends lost 7 bases and 8 bases respectively, with 11 bases between them. The CDR3 runs to 12 residues. The CDR3 DNA is TGTGCCAGCACTCCCGGGTTGGGGGAGCTGTTTTTT. Its translation: CASTPGLGELFF.